Detailed here is one T cell receptor beta chain. Its antigen is unknown. V was cut by 4 bases and J by 6 bases, with 9 bases left in between. There are 12 residues in the CDR3. A 5'RACE reaction primed in the constant segment made cDNA libraries of TCR alpha and TCR beta, and these carried sample barcodes and UMIs. One entry per CDR3 protein, called by TCRdb with MiXCR from the 5' RACE reads. The table records under 300,000 distinct CDR3 sequences, 16% of them present only once. The source of the sample is a study of T-cell memory formation after mild COVID-19. Looking at the study overall: Clusters of TCRs were largely donor specific. Study-level findings and limits: Among clones contracting day 15 to 85, CD4/CD8 was balanced, whereas later expanders leaned CD4+. The study found contracting CD4+ clones mainly in CM and EM and contracting CD8+ clones in EMRA.

The chain recombines TRBV12-3 or TRBV12-4 with TRBJ1-2; no clear D. This sequence was found in a young man who had mild COVID-19 (a few samples of this study predate the infection). Cell type and time point are not known. Sequenced material: PBMCs or a T cell subset sorted from them (not recorded which). The CDR3 loop reads CASSSIDHGYTF. CDR3 coding DNA: TGTGCCAGCAGTTCTATCGACCATGGCTACACCTTC.